This TCR beta chain was captured in a study of metastatic and nonmetastatic thyroid tumors. Study outcomes and limitations: Reportedly, malignant thyroid tumors had significantly higher TCR beta diversity than benign nodules, in blood and tumor.

The germline CDR1 and CDR2 sequences are GTSNPN and SVGIG (reference sequence). V lost 6 bases, J lost 7 bases, and 15 bases lay in between. This CDR3 has 13 residues. MiXCR re-clonotyped the PCR reads for TCRdb. The sample shows around 26,000 clones, roughly an eighth of them seen only once. All patients were treatment-naive before thyroid surgery. This clone was observed once. Its antigen remains unidentified. The sample comprised blood. The clonotype originates from a female donor with papillary thyroid cancer or a benign thyroid nodule (not recorded which). Some clones in this sample may be carry-over from other donors' samples. This chain links TRBV30 with TRBJ1-4; unclear D gene. The CDR3 region has the DNA TGTGCCTGTGGACGGATGGAGCTTGAAAAACTGTTTTTT. Its protein product is CACGRMELEKLFF.